The T cell receptor beta chain under discussion was sequenced for a study of blood T cell repertoires in COVID-19. The V gene's germline CDR1 is SGDLS and CDR2 YYNGEE. V dropped 0 bases and J dropped 6; count of bases not matched to a gene: 8. There are 16 residues in the CDR3. In the authors' workflow: Quantification of nucleated cells was approximated via reference gene primer amplification. Measured with immunoSEQ multiplex PCR; TCRdb has only the in-frame clones, and not every one. V and J calls and clone size come straight from that table; D and trimming were deduced from the DNA. The data show approximately 400,000 clones, around 89% seen once.

The chain joins TRBV9 to TRBJ2-3; 9 positions match TRBD2. The receptor comes from a man aged 35 to 55 with acute or convalescent COVID-19. The sequenced material came from peripheral blood. Here the CDR3 DNA reads TGTGCCAGCAGCGTAGCAAGTAGCGGGGGAATGGATACGCAGTATTTT. This encodes CASSVASSGGMDTQYF.